These T cell receptor beta chains were read from a single sample in a study of blood T cells in healthy people across ages. MiXCR, applied by TCRdb to the 5' RACE reads, yields one record per CDR3 protein. The table includes approximately 730,000 distinct CDR3 sequences, more than 40% detected once. The specimen sequenced was blood. Receptors originate from a woman aged 60-75 years in good health. Each CDR3 is given with its conserved first and last residue. A D gene is named only where the DNA matches it firmly. Rows may omit the clone size; those that give it use once, few, many or a size class.

v_gene: TRBV4-2; abundance: NA; d_gene: TRBD2; j_gene: TRBJ2-5; CDR3aa: CASSQDRTGGRETQYF; CDR3nt: TGTGCCAGCAGCCAAGATAGAACGGGGGGGCGAGAGACCCAGTACTTC
v_gene: TRBV12-5; abundance: NA; d_gene: NA; j_gene: TRBJ2-1; CDR3aa: CASGLAPGTDSLSYNEQFF; CDR3nt: TGTGCTAGTGGTTTGGCCCCGGGGACCGACTCTCTCTCCTACAATGAGCAGTTCTTC
v_gene: TRBV20-1; abundance: few; d_gene: NA; j_gene: TRBJ2-1; CDR3aa: CSARDFRETYNEQFF; CDR3nt: TGCAGTGCTAGAGATTTCCGGGAGACCTACAATGAGCAGTTCTTC
v_gene: TRBV9; abundance: NA; d_gene: NA; j_gene: TRBJ2-7; CDR3aa: CASSDSSLRSYEQYF; CDR3nt: TGTGCCAGCAGCGACTCCAGCCTGAGGAGCTACGAGCAGTACTTC
v_gene: TRBV11-1; abundance: NA; d_gene: NA; j_gene: TRBJ1-1; CDR3aa: CASSPRAEAFF; CDR3nt: TGTGCCAGCAGCCCGCGGGCTGAAGCTTTCTTT
v_gene: TRBV7-9; abundance: NA; d_gene: TRBD1; j_gene: TRBJ1-2; CDR3aa: CASSDGTGGGYTF; CDR3nt: TGTGCCAGCAGTGACGGGACAGGTGGTGGCTACACCTTC
v_gene: TRBV27; abundance: NA; d_gene: TRBD2; j_gene: TRBJ2-3; CDR3aa: CASSPRLAGQADTQYF; CDR3nt: TGTGCCAGCAGTCCCCGACTAGCGGGACAGGCAGATACGCAGTATTTT
v_gene: TRBV4-1; abundance: NA; d_gene: NA; j_gene: TRBJ2-5; CDR3aa: CASSQVRSNQETQYF; CDR3nt: TGCGCCAGCAGCCAAGTAAGGAGCAACCAAGAGACCCAGTACTTC
v_gene: TRBV20-1; abundance: NA; d_gene: NA; j_gene: TRBJ2-7; CDR3aa: CGATQSSYEQYF; CDR3nt: TGCGGAGCCACACAAAGCTCCTACGAGCAGTACTTC
v_gene: TRBV20-1; abundance: NA; d_gene: NA; j_gene: TRBJ2-7; CDR3aa: CSAILAPEQYF; CDR3nt: TGCAGTGCTATTCTAGCCCCCGAGCAGTACTTC